This TCR beta chain was documented in a study of CD8 T cells in Susac syndrome. Sequencing of TCR beta covered CD8+ and CD4+ T cells obtained from blood. Per the germline V gene, CDR1 is DFQATT and CDR2 is SNEGSKA (reference sequence). V was clipped by 1 base and J by 5 bases; unmatched bases: 0. The CDR3 has 12 residues. With random hexamers, 0.5 to 1 ug RNA was reverse transcribed. MiXCR, run by TCRdb on the immunoSEQ multiplex PCR reads, gives a single entry per CDR3 protein. The table shows some 200,000 distinct CDR3 sequences, with roughly 90% occurring only once. Sequencing was performed on CD4+ T cells from PBMCs. The chain joins TRBV20-1 to TRBJ2-3; 7 bases agree with TRBD2. This sequence originates from a human donor with Susac syndrome. The CDR3 DNA reads as TGCAGTGCTAGAGCGGGAGGAGATACGCAGTATTTT. Protein: CSARAGGDTQYF.